This passage covers 30 T cell receptor beta chains from one sample sequenced in a study of blood T cell repertoires in COVID-19. Here immunoSEQ multiplex PCR was the method, and the copy in TCRdb shows in-frame clones only, minus some. The table includes around 140,000 clones, about 86% detected once. Sequenced input: PBMCs or T cells enriched from blood (not recorded which). The receptors come from a man between 35 and 55 years old with acute COVID-19.

This clone showed up just once. CDR3 sequence: CASSQGSRAGAYMFF. For the CDR3, the DNA is TGCGCCAGCAGCCAAGGTAGTCGGGCGGGGGCCTATATGTTTTTT. V is TRBV4-1 and J is TRBJ2-2; tentative D call: TRBD2 (7 bases). From germline, CDR1 is MGHRA and CDR2 YSYEKL. V was trimmed by 1 base and J by 15 bases, leaving 21 bases between them. This CDR3 region has 15 residues.

J is TRBJ2-3 and V is TRBV14; 8 nucleotides line up with TRBD2. The CDR3 spans 17 residues. Per germline, CDR1 SGHDN and CDR2 FVKESK. Trimming removed 3 bases from V and 5 bases from J; junction bases left unmatched: 13. CDR3 sequence reads: CASSHQKGAGVIDTQYF. CDR3 DNA sequence: TGTGCCAGCAGCCACCAAAAGGGAGCGGGAGTTATAGATACGCAGTATTTT.

This clone was observed a handful of times. The chain joins TRBV28 to TRBJ1-4, with 7 positions matching TRBD1. With 5 bases clipped from V and 8 bases from J, the junction kept 8 bases outside the gene matches. This CDR3 has 14 amino acids. CDR1 is MDHEN and CDR2 is SYDVKM in the germline V gene. In nucleotides, the CDR3 is TGTGCCAGCAGTCGCGACAGGGTCGACGAAAAACTGTTTTTT. Its translation is CASSRDRVDEKLFF.

Many counts were recorded for this clone. The chain carries TRBV10-3 and TRBJ1-1; D may be TRBD1 (5 bases). Trimming took off 3 bases at V and 0 bases at J, with 14 bases between the two ends. The germline CDR1 and CDR2 sequences are ENHRY and SYGVKD. This CDR3 is built from 16 residues. DNA for the CDR3: TGTGCCATCAGTGAAATATGGACACCTATGAACACTGAAGCTTTCTTT. Amino acid sequence: CAISEIWTPMNTEAFF.

The chain links TRBV7-2 to TRBJ2-6; D is perhaps TRBD2 (6 bases). This CDR3 has 19 amino acids. Looked up from germline, CDR1 is SGHTA and CDR2 is FQGNSA. The V and J ends lost 3 bases and 0 bases respectively, with 18 bases between them. The CDR3 sequence: CASSFSGALASSGANVLTF. CDR3 sequence (DNA): TGTGCCAGCAGCTTTTCTGGAGCACTAGCCAGCTCTGGGGCCAACGTCCTGACTTTC.

The chain is built from TRBV2 and TRBJ1-1; 8 bases agree with TRBD1. The CDR3 spans 13 residues. J lost 7 bases, V lost 6 bases, and 7 bases had no gene match. Germline V gene data show CDR1 as SNHLY and CDR2 as FYNNEI. CDR3 in amino acids: CASRGEGTGEAFF. The CDR3 nucleotides read TGTGCCAGCAGGGGGGAAGGGACAGGTGAAGCTTTCTTT.

The rearrangement joins TRBV7-6 to TRBJ2-3; 8 nucleotides align to TRBD2. The CDR3 spans 15 residues. Trimming cost V 2 bases and J 4 bases; bases outside gene matches: 5. Per the germline V gene, CDR1 is SGHVS and CDR2 is FNYEAQ. The CDR3 spells CASSLSGLAADTQYF. CDR3 nucleotides: TGTGCCAGCAGCTTAAGCGGACTAGCAGCAGATACGCAGTATTTT.

The rearrangement uses TRBV20-1 and TRBJ1-2, with TRBD1 matching 10 bases. V gave up 3 bases and J gave up 8 bases; unmatched junction bases: 0. Germline V CDR1 and CDR2: DFQATT, SNEGSKA (reference sequence). The CDR3 is 11 amino acids. The CDR3 here is CSARTGGGYTF. CDR3 bases: TGCAGTGCTAGGACAGGGGGCGGCTACACCTTC.

This clone was seen only once. The CDR3 coding sequence is TGTGCCAGCAGTGAAGGGACGGGGGATGAAAAACTGTTTTTT. Translated: CASSEGTGDEKLFF. This chain connects TRBV2 to TRBJ1-4, with a weak D call TRBD1 (5 bases). Germline values: CDR1 SNHLY, CDR2 FYNNEI. Between the trimmed V and J ends, which lost 1 base and 6 bases, there was a span of 9 bases. The CDR3 length is 14 residues.

V and J are TRBV7-9 and TRBJ2-5; 8 bases agree with TRBD1. J gave up 2 bases and V 5 bases, and 4 bases lay outside the gene matches. CDR3 length: 14 residues. Germline V gene sequence: CDR1 SEHNR, CDR2 FQNEAQ (reference sequence). This chain's CDR3 is CASSPDRGQETQYF. CDR3 coding DNA: TGTGCCAGCAGCCCTGACAGGGGTCAAGAGACCCAGTACTTC.

J is TRBJ2-3 and V is TRBV28, with a tentative D call TRBD2 (5 bases). The CDR3 has 12 residues. Trimming took 5 bases from V and 6 from J, leaving 9 bases between them. Germline CDR1 and CDR2: MDHEN and SYDVKM. CDR3 amino acids: CASSMSGDTQYF. The CDR3 nucleotides read TGTGCCAGCAGTATGTCGGGGGATACGCAGTATTTT.

This clone showed up just a few times. The rearrangement uses TRBV27 and TRBJ1-2; no clear D gene. The CDR3 contains 13 residues. Trimming stripped 3 bases from V and 5 bases from J, with 10 bases between. Germline V gene lookup returns CDR1 MNHEY and CDR2 SMNVEV (reference sequence). For the CDR3, the DNA is TGTGCCAGCAGTTTGAGGGCGCAATATGGCTACACCTTC. Translated: CASSLRAQYGYTF.

The rearrangement uses TRBV19 and TRBJ2-2, with D maybe TRBD2 (6 bases). CDR1 LNHDA and CDR2 SQIVND come from the germline V gene (reference sequence). The CDR3 loop spans 17 amino acids. V shed 9 bases and J shed 2 bases, with 22 bases lying between them. DNA of the CDR3: TGTGCCAGCACCGGGAAACCGGGACTTTCTAACACCGGGGAGCTGTTTTTT. This translates into CASTGKPGLSNTGELFF.

This chain connects TRBV30 to TRBJ2-3; 8 positions agree with TRBD1. This CDR3 has 17 amino acids. Germline CDR1 and CDR2: GTSNPN and SVGIG (reference sequence). The junction had 15 bases not matched to a gene; V was cut back by 2 bases and J by 5 bases. The CDR3 DNA sequence: TGTGCCTGGAGTTCTGGACAGGGAGGCCAGACAGGAGATACGCAGTATTTT. Its protein product is CAWSSGQGGQTGDTQYF. The full variable domain, rest sourced from reference TRBV30 and TRBJ2-3, is SQTIHQWPATLVQPVGSPLSLECTVEGTSNPNLYWYRQAAGRGLQLLFYSVGIGQISSEVPQNLSASRPQDRQFILSSKKLLLSDSGFYLCAWSSGQGGQTGDTQYFGPGTRLTVL.

This sequence joins TRBV10-3 and TRBJ2-7; TRBD1 agrees at 8 bases. Germline CDR1 ENHRY, CDR2 SYGVKD. Trimming removed 10 bases from V and 4 bases from J; junction bases left unmatched: 12. The CDR3 is 14 residues long. This CDR3 reads CATVDRDSNYEQYF. The CDR3 coding sequence is TGTGCCACCGTGGACAGGGACTCCAATTACGAGCAGTACTTC.

The chain carries TRBV12-3 or TRBV12-4 and TRBJ1-5, with 9 nucleotides matching TRBD1. With V trimmed by 6 bases and J by 7 bases, 4 bases remained unmatched. The CDR3 length is 13 residues. The CDR3 nucleotides read TGTGCCAGCAGCCCACAGGGGGCCCAGCCCCAGCATTTT. This sequence encodes CASSPQGAQPQHF.

The chain combines TRBV2 with TRBJ1-2; D call uncertain. Trimming removed 2 bases at V and 4 bases at J, with 11 bases between. Germline V gene sequence: CDR1 SNHLY, CDR2 FYNNEI. CDR3 length: 14 residues. The CDR3 here is CASSEIPRGYGYTF. CDR3 in DNA: TGTGCCAGCAGTGAAATACCCCGAGGCTATGGCTACACCTTC.

J is TRBJ1-2 and V is TRBV27, with TRBD1 identical over 9 bases. Germline values: CDR1 MNHEY, CDR2 SMNVEV (reference sequence). This CDR3 has 14 residues. V shed 6 bases and J 5 bases; nucleotides not matched to a gene: 7. In DNA, the CDR3 is TGTGCCAGCAGACACCGGGACAGGGTTTATGGCTACACCTTC. This gives the protein CASRHRDRVYGYTF.

V gene TRBV6-5 combines with J gene TRBJ2-7; D is unclear. The CDR3 extends over 12 amino acids. Germline V gene data show CDR1 as MNHEY and CDR2 as SVGAGI. V was clipped by 11 bases and J by 2 bases, with 13 bases between them. The CDR3 DNA reads TGTGCCGCGAGCAACGTCGCCTACGAGCAGTACTTC. This gives the protein CAASNVAYEQYF.

The rearrangement joins TRBV5-1 to TRBJ1-6; D perhaps matches TRBD1 (5 bases). CDR3 length: 14 residues. Germline CDR1 SGHRS, CDR2 YFSETQ. The ends were cut back, 5 bases at V and 5 bases at J, with 11 bases in the middle. The CDR3 sequence: CASRTPQDNSPLHF. The CDR3, as DNA: TGCGCCAGCAGGACCCCACAGGATAATTCACCCCTCCACTTT.

This sequence joins TRBV2 and TRBJ1-3, with 8 bases lining up with TRBD1. The ends lost 4 bases at V and 3 bases at J; junction bases unmatched: 5. CDR1 is SNHLY, CDR2 FYNNEI, per germline. This CDR3 spans 15 amino acids. The CDR3 loop is CASSVGQVGGNTIYF. The CDR3 nucleotides are TGTGCCAGCAGTGTGGGACAGGTTGGTGGAAACACCATATATTTT. Drawing the rest from reference TRBV2 and TRBJ1-3, the complete variable domain is EPEVTQTPSHQVTQMGQEVILRCVPISNHLYFYWYRQILGQKVEFLVSFYNNEISEKSEIFDDQFSVERPDGSNFTLKIRSTKLEDSAMYFCASSVGQVGGNTIYFGEGSWLTVV.

This chain uses TRBV7-9 with TRBJ2-1, with 10 positions matching TRBD1. The germline gives CDR1 SEHNR, CDR2 FQNEAQ (reference sequence). The CDR3 is made up of 16 amino acids. Trimming removed 5 bases from V and 9 bases from J; junction bases left unmatched: 13. CDR3 loop: CASSDVDPGQGSEQFF. The DNA for the CDR3 is TGTGCCAGCAGCGACGTTGACCCGGGACAGGGGAGTGAGCAGTTCTTC.

This rearrangement joins TRBV9 to TRBJ2-3; TRBD2 matches 8 bases. After removal of 2 bases from V and 4 bases from J, the junction contained 3 bases not matched to a gene. The germline CDR1 and CDR2 sequences are SGDLS and YYNGEE. The CDR3 length is 14 residues. CDR3 sequence: CASSVWGLADTQYF. In DNA form, the CDR3 reads TGTGCCAGCAGCGTTTGGGGACTAGCAGATACGCAGTATTTT.

The V and J genes are TRBV6-5 and TRBJ1-2; 7 positions match TRBD1. Germline loops: CDR1 MNHEY, CDR2 SVGAGI. CDR3 length: 14 residues. The V segment lost 6 bases and the J segment 7 bases; nucleotides outside the gene matches: 11. The CDR3 reads CASSSPGQNGGYTF. The DNA for the CDR3 is TGTGCCAGCAGCTCCCCGGGACAGAATGGTGGCTACACCTTC.

The rearrangement links TRBV5-4 to TRBJ1-6; D is unclear. Germline CDR1 is SGHNT and CDR2 is YYREEE (reference sequence). The CDR3 has 14 residues. The V and J ends lost 1 base and 5 bases respectively, with 7 bases between them. The CDR3 DNA reads TGTGCCAGCAGCTTGTCACGGGATAATTCACCCCTCCACTTT. This gives the protein CASSLSRDNSPLHF.

V and J are TRBV27 and TRBJ1-6; D ambiguous. Between the trimmed V and J ends, which lost 7 bases and 0 bases, there was a span of 13 bases. The V gene's germline CDR1 is MNHEY and CDR2 SMNVEV (reference sequence). The CDR3 spans 16 residues. The CDR3 DNA reads as TGTGCCAGCACCCCCCCCGGGAGCTCCTATAATTCACCCCTCCACTTT. Protein product: CASTPPGSSYNSPLHF.

The gene calls are TRBV6-6 and TRBJ2-2; 11 nucleotides line up with TRBD2. After removal of 5 bases from V and 1 base from J, the junction contained 3 bases not matched to a gene. Germline V gene lookup returns CDR1 MNHNY and CDR2 SVGAGI (reference sequence). The CDR3 consists of 16 residues. CDR3 region: CASSLGLAGNTGELFF. The CDR3 region has the DNA TGTGCCAGCAGTCTCGGACTAGCGGGGAACACCGGGGAGCTGTTTTTT.

CDR3 amino acids: CASKRTGYYEQYF. The CDR3 DNA follows: TGTGCCAGTAAGCGTACAGGGTACTACGAGCAGTACTTC. This chain joins TRBV28 and TRBJ2-7; D perhaps matches TRBD1 (6 bases). V lost 9 bases and J 3 bases, leaving 15 bases between the germline ends. The CDR3 has 13 amino acids. Looked up from germline, CDR1 is MDHEN and CDR2 is SYDVKM.

This clone was detected a few times. The V and J genes are TRBV7-9 and TRBJ1-2; D unresolved. With 3 bases removed from V and 5 bases from J, the gap between germline ends came to 13 bases. The CDR3 has 14 amino acids. The germline V gene encodes CDR1 SEHNR and CDR2 FQNEAQ (reference sequence). CDR3 sequence (DNA): TGTGCCAGCAGCTTGGGCCTACCGGAATATGGCTACACCTTC. It is translated as CASSLGLPEYGYTF. Full variable domain (rest looked up from reference TRBV7-9 and TRBJ1-2): DTGVSQNPRHKITKRGQNVTFRCDPISEHNRLYWYRQTLGQGPEFLTYFQNEAQLEKSRLLSDRFSAERPKGSFSTLEIQRTEQGDSAMYLCASSLGLPEYGYTFGSGTRLTVV.

The chain couples TRBV12-5 to TRBJ2-3; D gene uncertain. Germline V gene sequence: CDR1 LGHNT, CDR2 FRNRAP. The CDR3 loop spans 15 amino acids. Trimming pared 1 base from V and 0 bases from J, leaving 8 bases between. The CDR3 DNA follows: TGTGCTAGTGGTTTGGGTAGTTTAAGCACAGATACGCAGTATTTT. It codes for CASGLGSLSTDTQYF.